These T cell receptor beta chains were read from a single sample in a study of T cell repertoires in cytomegalovirus infection. MiXCR was run by TCRdb on the reads, yielding one entry per CDR3 protein. This table has a few hundred thousand distinct CDR3 sequences, around a third appearing once. What these receptors recognize is not known. The source was cultured PBMCs, collected from culture after CMV antigen stimulation. The receptors were sampled from a human donor in good health (CMV status not recorded). Some clones in this sample may be carry-over from other donors' samples. The CDR3 runs from the conserved cysteine through the conserved F or W. The D gene is left open where the match is weak. Size is omitted from some rows. Given values are once, few, many or a class for expanded clones.

TGTGCCAGCACACCCAGCGGGAGAATAAATGAGCAGTTCTTC | CASTPSGRINEQFF | TRBJ2-1 | 14 | TRBV6-8 | TRBD2 | NA
TGTGCCAGCAGCGCTACACCTACGGTCGAGCAGTACTTC | CASSATPTVEQYF | TRBJ2-7 | 13 | TRBV7-9 | NA | few
TGCGCCAGCAGCCACCCCCAGGGAGGGGACAACTATGGCTACACCTTC | CASSHPQGGDNYGYTF | TRBJ1-2 | 16 | TRBV4-1 | NA | few
TGTGCCAGCAGCGCCGCCGGGAGCATCACCCTCGATACGCAGTATTTT | CASSAAGSITLDTQYF | TRBJ2-3 | 16 | TRBV2 | NA | NA
TGTGCCAGCAGCCCCCGACAGAATCACTTGTGGGAGACCCAGTACTTC | CASSPRQNHLWETQYF | TRBJ2-5 | 16 | TRBV5-6 | NA | NA
TGCGCCAGCAGCCAAGCCCACGACAGGGCTCAAGCTTTCTTT | CASSQAHDRAQAFF | TRBJ1-1 | 14 | TRBV4-1 | TRBD1 | NA
TGTGCCAGCAGGGCTCAGGGGGGGAGCTATGAGCAGTTCTTC | CASRAQGGSYEQFF | TRBJ2-1 | 14 | TRBV6-1 | NA | NA
TGTGCCAGCAGCTTAGGACAGGCCTCTAACTATGGCTACACCTTC | CASSLGQASNYGYTF | TRBJ1-2 | 15 | TRBV7-2 | NA | few
TGTGCCAGCAGAATAGCGGGAGGGCCCCTGAGCTCCTACAATGAGCAGTTCTTC | CASRIAGGPLSSYNEQFF | TRBJ2-1 | 18 | TRBV7-2 | TRBD2 | many
TGCAGTGCTAGAGGCGGACTAGCGTCCGTAGGAGATACGCAGTATTTT | CSARGGLASVGDTQYF | TRBJ2-3 | 16 | TRBV20-1 | TRBD2 | few
TGTGCCAGCAGCCCATCCCTAGCGGGAGGGTTCAATGAGCAGTTCTTC | CASSPSLAGGFNEQFF | TRBJ2-1 | 16 | TRBV7-2 | TRBD2 | few
TGTGCCAGCAGAGCGGGACTAGCGGTACAAGAGACCCAGTACTTC | CASRAGLAVQETQYF | TRBJ2-5 | 15 | TRBV27 | TRBD2 | NA
TGTGCCAGTAGTATTCGACGGACTAACCAAGAGACCCAGTACTTC | CASSIRRTNQETQYF | TRBJ2-5 | 15 | TRBV19 | NA | few
TGTGCCAGCAGTTTATTCCGGACAGGGGGATCACCCCTCCACTTT | CASSLFRTGGSPLHF | TRBJ1-6 | 15 | TRBV28 | TRBD1 | NA
TGTGCCAGCAGTCACGCCGGGACTCCGAAAAACATTCAGTACTTC | CASSHAGTPKNIQYF | TRBJ2-4 | 15 | TRBV6-2/TRBV6-3 | NA | NA
TGCAGTGCTAGAGATTTCTTGCAAACAGGGGGTGAGCAGTTCTTC | CSARDFLQTGGEQFF | TRBJ2-1 | 15 | TRBV20-1 | TRBD1 | few
TGTGCCAGCAGTCATACAGCAAACCAAGAGACCCAGTACTTC | CASSHTANQETQYF | TRBJ2-5 | 14 | TRBV27 | NA | NA
TGTGCCAGCAGCTTAATAAGCTCCTACAATGAGCAGTTCTTC | CASSLISSYNEQFF | TRBJ2-1 | 14 | TRBV11-2 | NA | few
TGCGCCAGCAGCCAACCCAGACAGGTTATAGCGCATAACTATGGCTACACCTTC | CASSQPRQVIAHNYGYTF | TRBJ1-2 | 18 | TRBV4-1 | NA | NA
TGTGCCAGCAGCCCCCCAGTGGGTGAGCAGTTCTTC | CASSPPVGEQFF | TRBJ2-1 | 12 | TRBV7-9 | NA | few
TGTGCCAGCAGCCCGGGCCTTAAAGGGGGTACGCAGTATTTT | CASSPGLKGGTQYF | TRBJ2-3 | 14 | TRBV7-2 | NA | NA
TGTGCCAGCAAAGCGGGTAGCACAGATACGCAGTATTTT | CASKAGSTDTQYF | TRBJ2-3 | 13 | TRBV27 | NA | NA
TGTGCCAGCAGTTTCTTCCTATCTCTAGCGGGAAAAGGAAATGAGCAGTTCTTC | CASSFFLSLAGKGNEQFF | TRBJ2-1 | 18 | TRBV6-2/TRBV6-3 | TRBD2 | few
TGCGCCAGCAGCTTCCGGACAGGGGGACTTGAAGGCTACACCTTC | CASSFRTGGLEGYTF | TRBJ1-2 | 15 | TRBV4-1 | TRBD1 | NA
TGTGCCAGCAGCTTAGAAGCGAGCCGGGGATACAATGAGCAGTTCTTC | CASSLEASRGYNEQFF | TRBJ2-1 | 16 | TRBV7-2 | NA | many
TGTGCCAGCAGTGTAGTGCGGGAGGAGCAGTTCTTC | CASSVVREEQFF | TRBJ2-1 | 12 | TRBV12-3/TRBV12-4 | TRBD2 | few
TGTGCCTGGAGCCGGACCCCAGTCTACGAGCAGTACTTC | CAWSRTPVYEQYF | TRBJ2-7 | 13 | TRBV30 | NA | NA
TGTGCCAGCAGCCCCAGACAGGGGTTCGAGCAGTACTTC | CASSPRQGFEQYF | TRBJ2-7 | 13 | TRBV7-3 | TRBD1 | few
TGTGCCAGCAGCTTGGCCGGGGGAGGGCGAGAGACCCAGTACTTC | CASSLAGGGRETQYF | TRBJ2-5 | 15 | TRBV5-5 | TRBD2 | NA
TGTGCCAGCAGTCCCCGATACTTGAATAGCAATCAGCCCCAGCATTTT | CASSPRYLNSNQPQHF | TRBJ1-5 | 16 | TRBV27 | NA | NA
TGTGCCAGCAGCCCCTCGGGGGAGGGTTATGGTGAGCAGTTCTTC | CASSPSGEGYGEQFF | TRBJ2-1 | 15 | TRBV9 | TRBD2 | many
TGTGCCAGTAGTATTACCCCACAGGGAATGACGGAGACCCAGTACTTC | CASSITPQGMTETQYF | TRBJ2-5 | 16 | TRBV19 | NA | NA
TGTGCCAGCAGTTACTCGGGGACAGCGAATTACGAGCAGTACTTC | CASSYSGTANYEQYF | TRBJ2-7 | 15 | TRBV6-2/TRBV6-3 | TRBD1 | NA
TGTGCCAGCAGCTTAGCAGGGACTAGCGGGACATACACCGGGGAGCTGTTTTTT | CASSLAGTSGTYTGELFF | TRBJ2-2 | 18 | TRBV7-2 | TRBD2 | NA
TGTGCCAGCAGCTCCAGAGAGGTGGATCCGGACGAGCAGTACTTC | CASSSREVDPDEQYF | TRBJ2-7 | 15 | TRBV7-9 | NA | NA
TGTGCCAGCAGCTTAGCGCAGGAACACGAGCAGTACTTC | CASSLAQEHEQYF | TRBJ2-7 | 13 | TRBV7-9 | NA | NA
TGCAGTGCCAAGGCAGAGACCCAGTACTTC | CSAKAETQYF | TRBJ2-5 | 10 | TRBV20-1 | NA | few
TGCAGTGCTAGAAAAGCGGGAGGAGGGGAGACCCAGTACTTC | CSARKAGGGETQYF | TRBJ2-5 | 14 | TRBV20-1 | TRBD2 | few
TGTGCCAGCAGTTACAACACAGGGTCTGAAGCTTTCTTT | CASSYNTGSEAFF | TRBJ1-1 | 13 | TRBV6-1 | NA | NA